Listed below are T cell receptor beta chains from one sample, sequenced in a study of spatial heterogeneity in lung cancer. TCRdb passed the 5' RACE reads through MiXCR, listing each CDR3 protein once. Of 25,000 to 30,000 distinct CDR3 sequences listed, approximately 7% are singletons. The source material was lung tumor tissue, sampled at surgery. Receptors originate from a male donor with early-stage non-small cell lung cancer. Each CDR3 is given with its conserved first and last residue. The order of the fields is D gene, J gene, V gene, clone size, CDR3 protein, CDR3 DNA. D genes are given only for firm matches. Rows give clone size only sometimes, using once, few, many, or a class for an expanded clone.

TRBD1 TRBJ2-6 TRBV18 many CASSPPWQGAESAGANVLTF TGTGCCAGCTCACCACCGTGGCAGGGGGCCGAATCGGCCGGGGCCAACGTCCTGACTTTC
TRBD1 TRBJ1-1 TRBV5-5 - CASSLLTGEGNTEAFF TGTGCCAGCAGCTTGCTCACAGGGGAAGGTAACACTGAAGCTTTCTTT
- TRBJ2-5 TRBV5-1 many CASSLAHQETQYF TGCGCCAGCAGCTTGGCCCACCAAGAGACCCAGTACTTC
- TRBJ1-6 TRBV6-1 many CASNRPGQGNSPLHF TGTGCCAGCAACCGGCCCGGCCAGGGTAATTCACCCCTCCACTTT
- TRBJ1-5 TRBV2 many CASSEIRRGSSQHF TGTGCCAGCAGTGAAATCCGCCGCGGTTCGTCCCAGCATTTT
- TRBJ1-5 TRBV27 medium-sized CASSLKPYPGNQPQHF TGTGCCAGCAGTTTAAAACCGTACCCAGGGAATCAGCCCCAGCATTTT
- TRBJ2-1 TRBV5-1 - CASQRPGTNEQFF TGCGCCAGCCAGCGTCCGGGGACCAATGAGCAGTTCTTC
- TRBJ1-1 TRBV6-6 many CASSYREGTEAFF TGTGCCAGCAGTTACAGGGAGGGCACTGAAGCTTTCTTT
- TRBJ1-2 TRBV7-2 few CASSQGHSQIYGYTF TGTGCCAGCAGCCAGGGGCACTCACAAATCTATGGCTACACCTTC
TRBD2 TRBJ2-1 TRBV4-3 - CASSQDFVGGGQDEQFF TGCGCCAGCAGCCAAGATTTCGTCGGGGGGGGCCAGGATGAGCAGTTCTTC
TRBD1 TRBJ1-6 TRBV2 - CASRGDRSSPLHF TGTGCCAGCAGAGGGGACAGGAGTTCACCCCTCCACTTT
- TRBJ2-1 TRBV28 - CASSWYNEQFF TGTGCCAGCAGTTGGTACAATGAGCAGTTCTTC
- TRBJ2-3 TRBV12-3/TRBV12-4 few CASTPGGLSDTQYF TGTGCCAGCACCCCAGGGGGGCTGTCAGATACGCAGTATTTT
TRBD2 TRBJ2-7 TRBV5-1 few CASSHGLAVPYEQYF TGCGCCAGCAGCCACGGACTAGCGGTACCCTACGAGCAGTACTTC
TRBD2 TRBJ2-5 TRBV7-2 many CASSLRGTSGGAYF TGTGCCAGCAGCTTGCGAGGGACTAGCGGGGGGGCGTACTTC
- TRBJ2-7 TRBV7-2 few CASSRTWVSSYEQYF TGTGCCAGCAGCAGGACGTGGGTGAGCTCCTACGAGCAGTACTTC
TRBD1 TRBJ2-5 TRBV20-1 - CSAEGQQETQYF TGCAGTGCCGAGGGACAGCAAGAGACCCAGTACTTC
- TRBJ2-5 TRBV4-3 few CASSQEYSQETQYF TGCGCCAGCAGCCAAGAGTACAGTCAAGAGACCCAGTACTTC
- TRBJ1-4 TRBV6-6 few CASSYSPSGPLPRKLFF TGTGCCAGCAGTTACTCCCCATCCGGGCCCTTACCCAGAAAACTGTTTTTT
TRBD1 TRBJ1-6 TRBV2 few CASRTQDRGRNSPLHF TGTGCCAGCAGAACTCAGGACAGGGGACGTAATTCACCCCTCCACTTT
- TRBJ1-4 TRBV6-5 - CASSPNRREKLFF TGTGCCAGCAGTCCTAACCGCCGTGAAAAACTGTTTTTT
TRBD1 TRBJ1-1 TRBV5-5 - CASSLEGTGNTEAFF TGTGCCAGCAGCTTGGAAGGGACAGGGAACACTGAAGCTTTCTTT
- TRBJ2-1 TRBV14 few CASSLSRGRFPFF TGTGCCAGCAGCCTAAGCCGGGGTAGATTCCCGTTCTTC
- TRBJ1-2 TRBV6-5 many CASSYRQGSDGYTF TGTGCCAGCAGTTACCGCCAGGGGTCGGATGGCTACACCTTC
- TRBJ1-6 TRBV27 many CASSLTLFLNPGPREGNNSPLHF TGTGCCAGCAGTCTAACTCTCTTTTTAAACCCGGGACCGAGGGAGGGGAATAATTCACCCCTCCACTTT
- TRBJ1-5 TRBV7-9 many CASSLDSNQPQHF TGTGCCAGCAGCTTAGATAGCAATCAGCCCCAGCATTTT
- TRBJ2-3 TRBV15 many CATSRDRSRTDTQYF TGTGCCACCAGCAGAGACAGGTCGAGGACAGATACGCAGTATTTT
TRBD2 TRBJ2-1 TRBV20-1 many CSASSSTSGGRSGSYNEQFF TGCAGTGCTAGTTCAAGTACTAGCGGGGGCAGGTCGGGCTCCTACAATGAGCAGTTCTTC
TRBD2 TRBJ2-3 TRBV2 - CASTEGTGGSDTQYF TGTGCCAGCACGGAGGGGACGGGAGGATCAGATACGCAGTATTTT
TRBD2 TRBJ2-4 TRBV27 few CASSPGTGGAKNIQYF TGTGCCAGCAGCCCAGGGACGGGGGGGGCCAAAAACATTCAGTACTTC
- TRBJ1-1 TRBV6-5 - CASTPGHLNTEAFF TGTGCCAGCACTCCGGGACACCTGAACACTGAAGCTTTCTTT
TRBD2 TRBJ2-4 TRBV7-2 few CASSFRGGRNIQYF TGTGCCAGCAGCTTCCGGGGGGGCCGGAACATTCAGTACTTC
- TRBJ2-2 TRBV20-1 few CSARGANTGELFF TGCAGTGCTAGAGGGGCAAACACCGGGGAGCTGTTTTTT
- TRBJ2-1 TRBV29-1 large CSVLPGTRNEQFF TGCAGCGTCCTTCCGGGAACGAGGAATGAGCAGTTCTTC
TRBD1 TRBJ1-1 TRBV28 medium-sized CASSQPGRGEAFF TGTGCCAGCAGCCAACCAGGCAGGGGGGAGGCTTTCTTT
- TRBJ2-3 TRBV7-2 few CASSARLDTQYF TGTGCCAGCAGCGCCCGCCTAGATACGCAGTATTTT
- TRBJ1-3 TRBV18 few CASSPRGSGNTIYF TGTGCCAGCTCACCACGGGGGTCAGGAAACACCATATATTTT